This T cell receptor beta chain was captured in a study of T-cell reconstitution after alpha-beta-depleted transplantation in children. A TCRbeta library incorporating unique molecular identifiers was prepared. TCRdb analysed the PCR reads with MiXCR anew, one entry per CDR3 protein. The sample contains a few hundred thousand distinct CDR3 sequences, around 9.5% of which appear only once. The receptor was derived from a human donor who donated a stem cell graft to a child with acute lymphoblastic leukemia. The source was PBMCs from the stem cell graft donor, collected from the stem cell graft.

CDR3 protein: CSARDWASGGNQETQYF. CDR3 DNA sequence: TGCAGTGCTAGAGATTGGGCTAGCGGGGGGAACCAAGAGACCCAGTACTTC. The V call is TRBV20-1, the J call TRBJ2-5, with 11 bases fitting TRBD2. V lost 0 bases, J lost 0 bases, and 6 bases stayed unmatched. CDR1 and CDR2 (germline): DFQATT, SNEGSKA (reference sequence). The CDR3 is 17 amino acids.